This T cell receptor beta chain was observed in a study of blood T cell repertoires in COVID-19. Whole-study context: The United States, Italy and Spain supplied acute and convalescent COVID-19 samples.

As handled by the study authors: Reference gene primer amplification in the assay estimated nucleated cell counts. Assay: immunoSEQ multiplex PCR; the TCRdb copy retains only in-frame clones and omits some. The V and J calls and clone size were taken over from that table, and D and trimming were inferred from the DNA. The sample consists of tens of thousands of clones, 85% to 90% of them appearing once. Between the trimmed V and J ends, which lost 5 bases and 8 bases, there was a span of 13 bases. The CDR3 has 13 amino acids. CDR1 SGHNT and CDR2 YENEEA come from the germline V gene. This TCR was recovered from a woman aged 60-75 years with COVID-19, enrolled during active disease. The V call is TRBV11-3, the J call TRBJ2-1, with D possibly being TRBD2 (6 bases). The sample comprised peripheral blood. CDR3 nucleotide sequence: TGTGCCAGCAGCCCCCGGACTAAGGATGAGCAGTTCTTC. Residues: CASSPRTKDEQFF.